These 27 T cell receptor beta chains were sequenced from one sample in a study of shared clonotypes between healthy human individuals. TCRdb keeps only in-frame clones here, not all; method: immunoSEQ multiplex PCR. This table holds about 680,000 clones, less than 80% found once. The sequenced sample was memory CD4+ T cells sorted from blood. Subset specified: CD45RA-negative fraction. The receptors here all came from a woman aged 25 to 45 in good health.

V gene TRBV14 combines with J gene TRBJ2-3; D is tentatively TRBD1 or TRBD2 (5 bases each). CDR3 length: 15 amino acids. Trimming left V 4 bases short and J 4 bases short, with 15 bases between. Germline V gene data show CDR1 as SGHDN and CDR2 as FVKESK. CDR3: CASSLILTGPDTQYF. Here the CDR3 DNA reads TGTGCCAGCAGCCTGATTTTAACGGGACCAGATACGCAGTATTTT.

The sample holds a few counts of this clone. The J gene is TRBJ2-5, the V gene TRBV6-5; D is undetermined. V lost 3 bases, J lost 2 bases, and 10 bases lay in between. The CDR3 is 14 residues long. Germline V gene data show CDR1 as MNHEY and CDR2 as SVGAGI. The CDR3, as DNA: TGTGCCAGCAGTTATGATGGCAGACAAGAGACCCAGTACTTC. Translated: CASSYDGRQETQYF.

CDR3 residues: CASRGQGAGEQYF. In nucleotides, the CDR3 is TGTGCCAGTAGGGGACAGGGGGCAGGGGAGCAGTACTTC. The genes are TRBV19 and TRBJ2-7; 12 bases line up with TRBD1. The CDR3 is made up of 13 amino acids. Germline loops: CDR1 LNHDA, CDR2 SQIVND (reference sequence). With 6 bases clipped from V and 7 bases from J, the junction kept 4 bases outside the gene matches.

This chain uses TRBV27 with TRBJ1-5; possible D gene TRBD1, 5 bases. This CDR3 is 15 amino acids long. V gave up 1 base and J gave up 0 bases, with 7 bases separating them. Germline V lookup: CDR1 MNHEY, CDR2 SMNVEV (reference sequence). CDR3 sequence: CASSLFRGSNQPQHF. As DNA, the CDR3 is TGTGCCAGCAGTTTATTTAGGGGTAGCAATCAGCCCCAGCATTTT.

J is TRBJ2-7 and V is TRBV4-2; 9 nucleotides align to TRBD2. Trimming at V came to 5 bases and at J to 7 bases, leaving 12 bases not matched to a gene. This CDR3 spans 15 amino acids. Looked up from germline, CDR1 is LGHNA and CDR2 is YNFKEQ. CDR3: CASSLVLAGSLEQYF. CDR3 in DNA: TGTGCCAGCAGCTTGGTACTAGCGGGCTCGTTGGAGCAGTACTTC.

This clone has a handful of counts. The gene calls are TRBV27 and TRBJ2-7; D may be TRBD1 or TRBD2 (5 bases each). Germline assignment: CDR1 MNHEY and CDR2 SMNVEV (reference sequence). The length of the CDR3 is 13 residues. Between the trimmed V and J ends, which lost 8 bases and 0 bases, there was a span of 11 bases. The DNA for the CDR3 is TGTGCCAGCTGGGACCCTAGCTCCTACGAGCAGTACTTC. This translates into CASWDPSSYEQYF.

Note on this clone: A much larger clone lies a single base off, so this may be a read error. The rearrangement uses TRBV7-7 and TRBJ2-2, with 7 nucleotides matching TRBD1. Germline CDR1 reads SSHAT; CDR2 reads FNYEAQ (reference sequence). Trimming at V came to 5 bases and at J to 3 bases, leaving 6 bases not matched to a gene. The CDR3 has 15 residues. The CDR3 loop reads CASSDGTADTGELFF. The CDR3 coding sequence is TGTGCCAGCAGCGACGGGACAGCGGACACCGGGGAGCTGTTTTTT.

The J gene is TRBJ1-5, the V gene TRBV5-1; D gene ambiguous. The germline gives CDR1 SGHRS, CDR2 YFSETQ. This CDR3 is built from 13 residues. With 5 bases removed from V and 1 base from J, the gap between germline ends came to 7 bases. For the CDR3, the DNA is TGCGCCAGCAGGGCATCAAGCAATCAGCCCCAGCATTTT. The encoded protein is CASRASSNQPQHF.

This clone was counted once. V usage is TRBV6-1 and J usage is TRBJ2-1; D not resolved. CDR1 is MNHNS and CDR2 is SASEGT in the germline V gene. The CDR3 runs to 12 residues. The V end lost 2 bases, the J end lost 8 bases, and 7 bases lay between the germline ends. The CDR3 DNA reads as TGTGCCAGCAGTGAATTCTTCTATGAGCAGTTCTTC. Its protein is CASSEFFYEQFF.

The rearrangement joins TRBV9 to TRBJ2-3, with TRBD2 matching over 12 bases. Germline V gene data show CDR1 as SGDLS and CDR2 as YYNGEE. The CDR3 extends over 18 amino acids. Trimming removed 0 bases from V and 4 bases from J; junction bases left unmatched: 9. CDR3 sequence reads: CASSVGKSGLAGSDTQYF. The CDR3 coding sequence is TGTGCCAGCAGCGTAGGGAAGTCGGGACTAGCGGGCTCAGATACGCAGTATTTT.

This clone has more than one count but fewer than ten. The J gene is TRBJ2-7, the V gene TRBV18; D is unresolved. The CDR3 spans 13 residues. In germline, CDR1 is KGHSH, CDR2 LQKENI. The V and J ends lost 3 bases and 4 bases respectively, with 10 bases between them. CDR3 loop: CASSPLPLYEQYF. The DNA of the CDR3 is TGTGCCAGCTCACCTTTGCCCTTATACGAGCAGTACTTC.

The rearrangement joins TRBV5-1 to TRBJ1-1; 8 positions match TRBD1. Germline-derived CDR1 and CDR2 are SGHRS and YFSETQ. The ends lost 4 bases at V and 0 bases at J; junction bases unmatched: 11. This CDR3 is 17 amino acids long. CDR3 nucleotide sequence: TGCGCCAGCAGCGGACGACAGGGGAAGGACATGAACACTGAAGCTTTCTTT. Its translation is CASSGRQGKDMNTEAFF.

The chain joins TRBV19 to TRBJ2-1, with D possibly TRBD2 on 5 matching bases. V dropped 5 bases and J dropped 7 bases, with 12 bases sitting between them. The CDR3 sequence is 13 residues long. Germline V gives CDR1 LNHDA, CDR2 SQIVND (reference sequence). CDR3 loop: CASSPGLKNEQFF. DNA of the CDR3: TGTGCCAGTAGTCCCGGACTTAAGAATGAGCAGTTCTTC.

The chain combines TRBV5-1 with TRBJ2-1; D remains ambiguous. V lost 0 bases and J lost 5, with 6 bases in between. The CDR3 runs to 13 residues. Germline CDR1 is SGHRS and CDR2 is YFSETQ. CDR3 residues: CASSLARDNEQFF. For the CDR3, the DNA is TGCGCCAGCAGCTTGGCACGGGACAATGAGCAGTTCTTC.

The CDR3 nucleotides read TGTGCCAGCAGCTCTAGGGGGCAGGGGGATCAGCCCCAGCATTTT. Its protein is CASSSRGQGDQPQHF. V is TRBV7-8 and J is TRBJ1-5, with TRBD1 matching over 7 bases. The germline gives CDR1 SGHVS, CDR2 FQNEAQ. This CDR3 spans 15 amino acids. The J segment lost 5 bases and the V segment lost 4 bases, leaving 8 bases of the junction unmatched.

This clone came up once. This sequence joins TRBV2 and TRBJ1-5; D is ambiguous. Germline assignment: CDR1 SNHLY and CDR2 FYNNEI. Between the trimmed V and J ends, which lost 2 bases and 7 bases, there was a span of 18 bases. The CDR3 length is 16 residues. The CDR3 loop is CASSELPAGSGQPQHF. Here the CDR3 DNA reads TGTGCCAGCAGTGAACTCCCGGCGGGCAGCGGGCAGCCCCAGCATTTT. The full variable domain, its missing parts supplied by reference TRBV2 and TRBJ1-5, is EPEVTQTPSHQVTQMGQEVILRCVPISNHLYFYWYRQILGQKVEFLVSFYNNEISEKSEIFDDQFSVERPDGSNFTLKIRSTKLEDSAMYFCASSELPAGSGQPQHFGDGTRLSIL.

In this sample, this clone turned up once. The chain uses TRBV2 and TRBJ2-2; 10 bases agree with TRBD1. This CDR3 spans 14 amino acids. Germline V CDR1 and CDR2: SNHLY, FYNNEI. Trimming removed 5 bases from V and 5 bases from J; junction bases left unmatched: 2. This CDR3 reads CASSRDRGTGELFF. CDR3 coding DNA: TGTGCCAGCAGTCGGGACAGGGGAACCGGGGAGCTGTTTTTT.

The chain carries TRBV15 and TRBJ2-1; perhaps TRBD2 as D (6 bases). In germline, CDR1 is LNHNV, CDR2 YYDKDF (reference sequence). Trimming took 1 base from V and 2 from J, leaving 12 bases between them. The CDR3 runs 16 residues. CDR3 sequence (DNA): TGTGCCACCAGCAGAGGGAGGGACTTGACCTACAATGAGCAGTTCTTC. Translating it yields CATSRGRDLTYNEQFF.

The chain recombines TRBV5-6 with TRBJ2-3, with TRBD2 identical over 11 bases. CDR1 and CDR2 (germline): SGHDT, YYEEEE. The CDR3 has 17 amino acids. V was pared by 1 base and J by 6 bases, with 10 bases of the junction left unmatched. The CDR3: CASSLTLAGGGLDTQYF. The CDR3, as DNA: TGTGCCAGCAGCTTGACTCTAGCGGGAGGCGGTCTTGATACGCAGTATTTT.

The chain uses TRBV28 and TRBJ2-7; no definite D call. Germline CDR1 is MDHEN and CDR2 is SYDVKM. Trimming left V 8 bases short and J 2 bases short, with 13 bases between. This CDR3 region has 13 residues. CDR3 region: CASSLGSPYEQYF. Written as DNA, the CDR3 is TGTGCCAGCTCCCTCGGGTCCCCCTACGAGCAGTACTTC.

This clone has more than one count but fewer than ten. The sample has other DNA sequences that encode this CDR3 too. The chain is built from TRBV28 and TRBJ1-2; 7 bases are shared with TRBD1. J was trimmed by 8 bases and V by 5 bases; bases with no gene match: 5. Germline V lookup: CDR1 MDHEN, CDR2 SYDVKM. This CDR3 has 12 residues. The CDR3 is CASSRQGLGYTF. DNA for the CDR3: TGTGCCAGCAGTCGACAGGGCTTAGGCTACACCTTC.

This clone was picked up a small number of times. The rearrangement joins TRBV5-1 to TRBJ2-7; no clear D gene. This CDR3 has 12 amino acids. Trimming removed 2 bases at V and 3 bases at J, with 6 bases between. Germline CDR1 and CDR2: SGHRS and YFSETQ. The CDR3 DNA reads TGCGCCAGCAGCTTAGGCAACTACGAGCAGTACTTC. The encoded protein is CASSLGNYEQYF.

A remark on this clone: Other nucleotide sequences in the sample specify the same CDR3. V and J are TRBV5-1 and TRBJ1-1; no firm D call. The CDR3 has 12 residues. CDR1 is SGHRS, CDR2 YFSETQ, per germline. The ends were cut back, 0 bases at V and 7 bases at J, with 7 bases in the middle. CDR3 amino acids: CASSLAGYEAFF. DNA for the CDR3: TGCGCCAGCAGCTTGGCGGGATATGAAGCTTTCTTT. Based on the CDR3 plus reference TRBV5-1 and TRBJ1-1, the full variable domain is KAGVTQTPRYLIKTRGQQVTLSCSPISGHRSVSWYQQTPGQGLQFLFEYFSETQRNKGNFPGRFSGRQFSNSRSEMNVSTLELGDSALYLCASSLAGYEAFFGQGTRLTVV.

The chain recombines TRBV30 with TRBJ2-3, with a weak D call TRBD2 (5 bases). Germline V gene lookup returns CDR1 GTSNPN and CDR2 SVGIG (reference sequence). Trimming stripped 1 base from V and 0 bases from J, with 11 bases between. This CDR3 has 15 amino acids. DNA of the CDR3: TGTGCCTGGAGTGCCCTAGCAGCTAGCACAGATACGCAGTATTTT. It codes for CAWSALAASTDTQYF.

The rearrangement uses TRBV9 and TRBJ2-6; either TRBD1 or TRBD2 may fit D (5 bases each). The CDR3 is 14 residues long. Per germline, CDR1 SGDLS and CDR2 YYNGEE. Trimming shortened V by 4 bases and J by 4 bases, and 9 bases separated the two germline ends. The CDR3 here is CASSPRGGANVLTF. The CDR3 DNA reads TGTGCCAGCAGCCCGAGGGGAGGGGCCAACGTCCTGACTTTC.

This clone has only a few counts. The V gene is TRBV10-3, the J gene TRBJ2-1, with D unresolved. The CDR3 sequence is 15 residues long. Germline CDR1 and CDR2: ENHRY and SYGVKD. Trimming took off 4 bases at V and 1 base at J, with 11 bases between the two ends. CDR3 amino acids: CAISGATLSYNEQFF. DNA of the CDR3: TGTGCCATCAGTGGGGCCACGCTTTCCTACAATGAGCAGTTCTTC.

On this clone: Other nucleotide sequences in the sample specify the same CDR3. The V gene is TRBV10-1, the J gene TRBJ2-7; 9 nucleotides align to TRBD2. V lost 2 bases, J lost 3 bases, and 5 bases stayed unmatched. Germline V CDR1 and CDR2: WNHNN, SYGVQD (reference sequence). This CDR3 spans 15 amino acids. The DNA for the CDR3 is TGCGCCAGCAGTGAGACTAGCGGGCTAAACTACGAGCAGTACTTC. Translated: CASSETSGLNYEQYF.